This TCR beta chain stems from a study of identical twins. This clonotype was recorded at least ten times. Germline V lookup: CDR1 SSHAT, CDR2 FNYEAQ (reference sequence). Trimming left V 0 bases short and J 3 bases short, with 5 bases between. The CDR3 is made up of 14 amino acids. TCRdb reprocessed the 5' RACE reads via MiXCR and lists one record per CDR3 protein. The sample contains about 220,000 distinct CDR3 sequences, around a tenth of which appear only once. The sample consisted of memory (CD45RO+) T cells sorted from blood. This TCR was recovered from a woman aged 18-29 years in good health. V usage is TRBV7-7 and J usage is TRBJ2-2; possibly TRBD2 for D (5 bases). This CDR3 is CASSLAGDTGELFF. CDR3 in DNA: TGTGCCAGCAGCTTAGCGGGAGACACCGGGGAGCTGTTTTTT.